The 19 T cell receptor beta chains presented below share a single source sample, sequenced in a study of human T cells and chemical hapten exposure. Documented time point: pre-sensitization, week 0. Treatment of the sample: therapeutic diphenylcyclopropenone sensitization with weekly scalp DPC. TCRdb passed the RACE reads through MiXCR, listing each CDR3 protein once. The repertoire holds 270,000 or so distinct CDR3 sequences, with about 7.7% as singletons. Specimen: whole blood, collected in connection with sensitization to the hapten diphenylcyclopropenone (DPC). These receptor sequences come from a man aged 18 to 30 with alopecia areata. Some clones in this sample may be carry-over from other donors' samples.

There are many counts of this clonotype. The rearrangement uses TRBV29-1 and TRBJ1-2; D is unresolved. V gave up 2 bases and J gave up 7 bases, with 20 bases separating them. The CDR3 has 15 residues. CDR1 is SQVTM and CDR2 is ANQGSEA in the germline V gene. The CDR3 region is CSVEIKGWYAGGYTF. The DNA of the CDR3 is TGCAGCGTTGAAATCAAGGGCTGGTATGCGGGTGGCTACACCTTC.

This clonotype was seen at least ten times. The chain links TRBV20-1 to TRBJ2-7; possible D gene TRBD2, 6 bases. The germline V gene encodes CDR1 DFQATT and CDR2 SNEGSKA (reference sequence). V lost 0 bases to trimming and J lost 2 bases, with 11 bases between them. CDR3 length: 14 amino acids. CDR3 residues: CSARDGGSTYEQYV. CDR3 bases: TGCAGTGCTAGAGATGGGGGGAGTACCTACGAGCAGTACGTC.

This clonotype was counted ten times or more. The J gene is TRBJ1-2, the V gene TRBV11-2; D is unresolved. The germline V gene has CDR1 SGHAT and CDR2 FQNNGV. V was clipped by 5 bases and J by 6 bases, with 13 bases between them. The length of the CDR3 is 13 residues. CDR3 residues: CASSPNSGNGYTF. The CDR3 coding sequence is TGTGCCAGCAGCCCGAATTCGGGCAATGGCTACACCTTC.

The chain combines TRBV7-3 with TRBJ2-3; D not certain. CDR1 is SGHTA and CDR2 is FQGTGA in the germline V gene. There are 13 residues in the CDR3. V was pared by 0 bases and J by 2 bases, with 3 bases between. CDR3 in amino acids: CASSLTHTDTQYF. In DNA form, the CDR3 reads TGTGCCAGCAGCTTAACCCACACAGATACGCAGTATTTT.

This clonotype was seen a handful of times. This chain joins TRBV28 and TRBJ1-2, with TRBD1 as a possible D gene (5 bases). This CDR3 comprises 14 residues. Germline V gene sequence: CDR1 MDHEN, CDR2 SYDVKM. V lost 6 bases to trimming and J lost 2 bases, with 13 bases between them. The CDR3 DNA is TGTGCCAGCAGAAAGGCTGGGGGAAACTATGGCTACACCTTC. It encodes CASRKAGGNYGYTF.

This clonotype was seen only a few times. J is TRBJ1-4 and V is TRBV4-1; TRBD1 agrees at 9 bases. With V trimmed by 0 bases and J by 11 bases, 10 bases remained unmatched. Germline CDR1 and CDR2: MGHRA and YSYEKL. This CDR3 contains 16 residues. In nucleotides, the CDR3 is TGCGCCAGCAGCCAAGATCCCACGGGACAGGGTAGGAAACTGTTTTTT. Its protein product is CASSQDPTGQGRKLFF.

This clonotype was seen more than once but under ten times. The chain is built from TRBV12-5 and TRBJ2-2; no firm D call. The CDR3 covers 15 residues. Germline V gene sequence: CDR1 LGHNT, CDR2 FRNRAP. V shed 1 base and J shed 1 base, with 7 bases lying between them. The CDR3 protein is CASGLGTMNTGELFF. CDR3 DNA: TGTGCTAGTGGTTTGGGGACGATGAACACCGGGGAGCTGTTTTTT.

In this sample, this clonotype turned up a few times. The V gene is TRBV6-2 or TRBV6-3, the J gene TRBJ2-6; the match to TRBD1 covers 9 bases. The V and J ends lost 6 bases and 3 bases, in that order; junction bases with no gene match: 15. Germline CDR1 reads MNHEY; CDR2 reads SVGEGT. The CDR3 length is 19 residues. The CDR3 sequence is CASSQVRPDRGLGANVLTF. DNA for the CDR3: TGTGCCAGCAGCCAAGTCCGACCGGACAGGGGACTTGGGGCCAACGTCCTGACTTTC.

The chain links TRBV18 to TRBJ1-5; D ambiguous. Germline V gives CDR1 KGHSH, CDR2 LQKENI. V lost 2 bases and J 1 base, leaving 15 bases between the germline ends. CDR3 length: 17 residues. The CDR3 protein is CASSPGQSPNSNQPQHF. CDR3 bases: TGTGCCAGCTCACCAGGGCAGAGTCCTAACAGCAATCAGCCCCAGCATTTT.

This chain uses TRBV18 with TRBJ1-6; D is ambiguous. CDR1 is KGHSH and CDR2 is LQKENI in the germline V gene. V dropped 5 bases and J dropped 6 bases, with 20 bases sitting between them. There are 17 residues in the CDR3. The CDR3: CASSSNGVTVVNSPLHF. CDR3 coding DNA: TGTGCCAGCTCATCGAACGGGGTCACCGTTGTTAATTCACCCCTCCACTTT.

V usage is TRBV29-1 and J usage is TRBJ2-7, with 9 bases matching TRBD2. Germline V gives CDR1 SQVTM, CDR2 ANQGSEA. The CDR3 loop spans 14 amino acids. Germline trimming cut 6 bases from V and 3 bases from J; bases unmatched to any gene: 9. Written as DNA, the CDR3 is TGCAGCGTAACCGGAGCGGGGGGACTCTACGAGCAGTACTTC. It translates to CSVTGAGGLYEQYF.

This chain joins TRBV3-1 and TRBJ1-1, with 7 bases identical to TRBD1. Germline V gene sequence: CDR1 LGHDT, CDR2 YNNKEL (reference sequence). The CDR3 extends over 15 amino acids. Trimming cost V 6 bases and J 4 bases; bases outside gene matches: 11. CDR3 sequence (DNA): TGTGCCAGCAGGCAGGGCAAGGGGGCGGGCACTGAAGCTTTCTTT. Translation gives CASRQGKGAGTEAFF.

This clonotype showed up just a few times. In DNA form, the CDR3 reads TGTGCCAGCAGCGCTAGACTAGCGGGGGGGCGAACAGATACGCAGTATTTT. As protein: CASSARLAGGRTDTQYF. The chain recombines TRBV7-6 with TRBJ2-3, with 14 bases matching TRBD2. The CDR3 contains 17 residues. From germline, CDR1 is SGHVS and CDR2 FNYEAQ. V shed 5 bases and J 3 bases; nucleotides not matched to a gene: 7.

In its sample, this clonotype was seen many times. The V and J genes are TRBV7-9 and TRBJ2-1, with D perhaps TRBD1 (5 bases). V was shortened by 4 bases and J by 2 bases, with 18 bases between the two germline ends. The CDR3 has 17 amino acids. Germline loops: CDR1 SEHNR, CDR2 FQNEAQ (reference sequence). The CDR3 protein is CASSSPLREPPYNEQFF. CDR3 in DNA: TGTGCCAGCAGCTCGCCTCTCAGGGAACCTCCCTACAATGAGCAGTTCTTC.

The chain couples TRBV10-3 to TRBJ1-5; D gene ambiguous. Germline V gene data show CDR1 as ENHRY and CDR2 as SYGVKD. CDR3 length: 16 residues. Trimming shortened V by 0 bases and J by 2 bases, and 11 bases separated the two germline ends. In DNA form, the CDR3 reads TGTGCCATCAGTGAGTCGGTGGGAGGAGGCAATCAGCCCCAGCATTTT. Translation gives CAISESVGGGNQPQHF.

At least ten counts were recorded for this clonotype. The rearrangement joins TRBV28 to TRBJ2-7; D is unresolved. Germline lookup yields CDR1 MDHEN and CDR2 SYDVKM. CDR3 length equals 13 residues. Trimming left V 7 bases short and J 2 bases short, with 12 bases between. CDR3 sequence: CASTFFRTYEQYF. The CDR3, as DNA: TGTGCCAGCACTTTTTTCAGAACCTACGAGCAGTACTTC.

The genes are TRBV28 and TRBJ2-7; 8 bases are a match to TRBD1. J gave up 3 bases and V 3 bases, and 4 bases lay outside the gene matches. From germline, CDR1 is MDHEN and CDR2 SYDVKM. The CDR3 totals 14 residues. Here the CDR3 reads CASSFRGQGYEQYF. DNA of the CDR3: TGTGCCAGCAGTTTCCGAGGACAGGGCTACGAGCAGTACTTC.

The J gene is TRBJ1-4, the V gene TRBV7-9; D is unclear. The CDR3 contains 15 residues. Between the trimmed V and J ends, which lost 3 bases and 0 bases, there was a span of 8 bases. Germline lookup yields CDR1 SEHNR and CDR2 FQNEAQ (reference sequence). CDR3 nucleotides: TGTGCCAGCAGCTTCCAGGAGTCAACTAATGAAAAACTGTTTTTT. Translating gives CASSFQESTNEKLFF.

The table lists this clonotype with a few counts. The rearrangement uses TRBV4-3 and TRBJ2-7; D unclear. V was trimmed by 1 base and J by 1 base, leaving 8 bases between them. The germline CDR1 and CDR2 sequences are LGHNA and YSLEER. The CDR3 is 14 amino acids. As DNA, the CDR3 is TGCGCCAGCAGCCAAGTCGGCCAATCCTACGAGCAGTACTTC. This gives the protein CASSQVGQSYEQYF.